Listed here are 7 T cell receptor beta chains from one sample, sequenced in a study of human T cells and chemical hapten exposure. Time point given: pre-sensitization, week 0. The treatment here: therapeutic diphenylcyclopropenone sensitization with weekly scalp DPC. TCRdb called the RACE reads again in MiXCR, with one record for every CDR3 protein. Here the sample spans 350,000 to 450,000 distinct CDR3 sequences, more than 4.5% being singletons. The sequencing used whole blood, collected in connection with sensitization to the hapten diphenylcyclopropenone (DPC). All receptors come from a woman between 45 and 65 years old with alopecia areata. Some clones in this sample may be carry-over from other donors' samples.

This clonotype was detected only a few times. The chain links TRBV11-2 to TRBJ2-4, with 8 bases identical to TRBD1. Looked up from germline, CDR1 is SGHAT and CDR2 is FQNNGV. Trimming cost V 5 bases and J 1 base; bases outside gene matches: 4. CDR3 length equals 15 residues. CDR3 coding DNA: TGTGCCAGCAGCCCCCGACAGGGGGCCAAAAACATTCAGTACTTC. It yields the protein CASSPRQGAKNIQYF.

CDR3 nucleotides: TGTGCCAGCAGCCCGCGGACGAGCGGCGGGGAGCTGTTTTTT. Protein: CASSPRTSGGELFF. This chain links TRBV7-2 with TRBJ2-2; perhaps TRBD2 as D (5 bases). This CDR3 is built from 14 residues. The V end was cut by 5 bases, the J end by 7 bases, with 14 bases between. Germline V gene sequence: CDR1 SGHTA, CDR2 FQGNSA.

This clonotype was observed a few times. The genes are TRBV7-2 and TRBJ1-4; possibly TRBD1 for D (5 bases). CDR1 SGHTA and CDR2 FQGNSA come from the germline V gene. Trimming took off 5 bases at V and 7 bases at J, with 17 bases between the two ends. The CDR3 is 15 amino acids. For the CDR3, the DNA is TGTGCCAGCAGCCCCCGGTCCCCGGGGGGTGAAAAACTGTTTTTT. Protein sequence: CASSPRSPGGEKLFF.

At least ten counts were recorded for this clonotype. The V gene is TRBV10-3, the J gene TRBJ1-3; 8 nucleotides match TRBD1. The V gene's germline CDR1 is ENHRY and CDR2 SYGVKD. J gave up 2 bases and V 6 bases, and 9 bases lay outside the gene matches. This CDR3 comprises 16 residues. The CDR3 sequence: CAISAGQGLAGNTIYF. The CDR3 DNA reads as TGTGCCATCAGCGCCGGACAGGGATTGGCTGGAAACACCATATATTTT.

The rearrangement uses TRBV9 and TRBJ2-2; TRBD2 matches 9 bases. Looked up from germline, CDR1 is SGDLS and CDR2 is YYNGEE. J gave up 0 bases and V 3 bases, and 3 bases lay outside the gene matches. There are 16 residues in the CDR3. The CDR3 DNA reads TGTGCCAGCAGCGGTATAGCGGGGGCGAACACCGGGGAGCTGTTTTTT. This translates into CASSGIAGANTGELFF.

This clonotype was observed a few times. This sequence joins TRBV30 and TRBJ2-7; a weak D match, TRBD2 (6 bases). Trimming took off 0 bases at V and 2 bases at J, with 11 bases between the two ends. Germline V gene data show CDR1 as GTSNPN and CDR2 as SVGIG (reference sequence). CDR3 length equals 14 residues. The CDR3 sequence is CAWSVSGGAYEQYF. The DNA for the CDR3 is TGTGCCTGGAGTGTAAGCGGCGGGGCCTACGAGCAGTACTTC.

The sample holds many counts of this clonotype. The chain has TRBV7-2 and TRBJ2-3; TRBD2 matches at 10 bases. The germline V gene encodes CDR1 SGHTA and CDR2 FQGNSA. V shed 5 bases, J shed 0 bases, and the junction held 5 bases outside the gene matches. The CDR3 contains 16 residues. The CDR3 loop reads CASSASGGLSTDTQYF. In DNA, the CDR3 is TGTGCCAGCAGCGCTAGCGGGGGCCTCAGCACAGATACGCAGTATTTT.